This T cell receptor (beta chain) was observed in a study of radiotherapy plus CTLA-4 blockade in lung cancer. Study in general: Objective responses emerged in about 20% of patients, and 30% to 40% attained disease control.

Patients with chemo-refractory metastatic non-small-cell lung cancer received focal radiation plus CTLA-4 blockade with ipilimumab. This CDR3 has 14 amino acids. V dropped 7 bases and J dropped 4 bases, with 16 bases sitting between them. CDR1 and CDR2 (germline): SGHAT, FQNNGV. The repertoire was sequenced with immunoSEQ multiplex PCR; TCRdb's copy has only in-frame clones and lacks some. This sample yields about 120,000 clones, of which just under 90% are seen a single time; about 7% belongs to the top ten. A note on this clone: What it binds is not known.

Whole-study findings and limits: Among reported predictors of response, early blood T cell clone dynamics with interferon-beta performed best. Subsequent to radiotherapy plus ipilimumab, tumor-derived TCR clones underwent expansion in blood.

The chain employs TRBV11-2 and TRBJ1-2; possible D gene TRBD1, 5 bases. This material consisted of peripheral blood, taken from a patient treated with radiotherapy plus ipilimumab. The sequence was obtained from a human donor with non-small cell lung cancer that progressed on radiotherapy plus ipilimumab. The CDR3 sequence is CASTQGIQSYGYTF. The DNA for the CDR3 is TGTGCCAGCACCCAGGGAATCCAGAGCTATGGCTACACCTTC.